The clone carrying this T cell receptor beta chain has more than one count but fewer than ten. Its cognate antigen is unknown. The data stem from a study of response to subunit inactivated influenza vaccine. Study observations and caveats: A suggestion made by the authors is that each seasonal influenza vaccination recruits few new T cells.

Between the trimmed V and J ends, which lost 0 bases and 7 bases, there was a span of 11 bases. Germline V gene sequence: CDR1 SGDLS, CDR2 YYNGEE. The CDR3 loop spans 15 amino acids. One entry per CDR3 protein, called by TCRdb with MiXCR from the RT-PCR reads. Here the sample spans approximately 530,000 distinct CDR3 sequences, about 7.2% being singletons. The sample consisted of PBMCs from blood, taken less than 30 months after vaccination. The chain joins TRBV9 to TRBJ1-6; D possibly corresponds to TRBD1 (6 bases). This sequence originates from a man between 45 and 75 years old who received an inactivated influenza vaccine. The CDR3 coding sequence is TGTGCCAGCAGCGTAGGTTGGGGGGCAAATTCACCCCTCCACTTT. Translation: CASSVGWGANSPLHF.